The T cell receptor (beta chain) under discussion was sequenced for a study of cytomegalovirus exposure and HLA in healthy donors. The donors, nominally healthy at sampling, likely had unrecorded immune exposures. Note on this clone: The target antigen is unknown. One end of the junction is discordant with germline, which a read error may explain. This same CDR3 is encoded by further DNA sequences in the sample.

Both 60 Vbeta primers and 13 Jbeta primers went into the PCR. Libraries were prepared by immunoSEQ multiplex PCR; TCRdb keeps only in-frame clonotypes and omits some of them. Of about 190,000 clones listed, roughly 80% are singletons. The germline CDR1 and CDR2 sequences are LNHDA and SQIVND (reference sequence). The CDR3 covers 14 residues. Study-level findings and limits: Later analysis showed TCR association rates varying by HLA locus, highest for DRB1 and lowest for HLA-C.

The chain employs TRBV19 and TRBJ2-7, with a tentative D call TRBD2 (6 bases). The sequenced sample was PBMCs. The sequence was obtained from a woman younger than 45 in good health and CMV-seropositive. CDR3 loop: CASSGSGWRDEQYF. The CDR3, as DNA: TGCGCCAGTAGTGGTTCGGGGTGGAGGGACGAGCAGTACTTC.